What follows is one T cell receptor beta chain and its context. Under the authors' procedure: Amplification of reference gene primers provided the estimated nucleated cell counts. Assay used: immunoSEQ multiplex PCR; TCRdb lists only in-frame clones, some missing. Clone size and V and J calls were adopted from that table, with D and trimming inferred from the DNA. This table has about 270,000 clones, 85% appearing once. These data come from a study of blood T cell repertoires in COVID-19. Across the whole study: Material from acute and convalescent COVID-19 was sourced from the United States, Italy and Spain.

V shed 5 bases and J shed 4 bases, with 7 bases lying between them. The CDR3 has 11 amino acids. Germline values: CDR1 GTSNPN, CDR2 SVGIG (reference sequence). The rearrangement uses TRBV30 and TRBJ2-3; D remains ambiguous. The receptor was derived from a human donor in a cohort sampled during active COVID-19. The sequencing sample was made of peripheral blood. The CDR3 region has the DNA TGTGCCTGGGGTCAGGCAGATACGCAGTATTTT. Amino acid sequence: CAWGQADTQYF.